This T cell receptor (beta chain) is drawn from a study of T cell changes during pregnancy in multiple sclerosis. Method: immunoSEQ multiplex PCR; TCRdb's copy keeps in-frame clones and lacks some. The sample contains approximately 70,000 clones, about 90% of which appear only once. This clone has a single count. Trimming at V came to 4 bases and at J to 2 bases, leaving 7 bases not matched to a gene. CDR3 length: 15 amino acids. Germline V gene sequence: CDR1 LNHNV, CDR2 YYDKDF (reference sequence). The TCR sequence derives from a female donor with multiple sclerosis, enrolled in a pregnancy study. The sequences come from peripheral blood, collected in the first trimester of pregnancy. The rearrangement links TRBV15 to TRBJ2-7, with TRBD1 matching 8 bases. CDR3 sequence: CATSTRTGKAYEQYF. Written as DNA, the CDR3 is TGTGCCACCAGCACAAGGACAGGGAAAGCCTACGAGCAGTACTTC.